This T cell receptor (beta chain) originates from a study of blood T cell repertoires in COVID-19. Study-level background: The United States, Italy and Spain supplied acute and convalescent COVID-19 samples. From T cells, B-cell-depleted T cells, or PBMCs came the material, which was cDNA or gDNA.

Authors' analysis steps: Quantification of nucleated cells was approximated via reference gene primer amplification. Measured with immunoSEQ multiplex PCR; TCRdb has only the in-frame clones, and not every one. Clone size and the V and J calls come from that table; the DNA yielded D and trimming. The sample gives about 180,000 clones, 70% to 90% of which show up once; 3.5% to 5% is in the top ten. Germline V gene sequence: CDR1 SGHDT, CDR2 YYEEEE. Trimming removed 1 base from V and 2 bases from J, with 9 bases in between. CDR3 length equals 14 residues. The sequencing sample was made of peripheral blood. This receptor was taken from a young woman with acute or convalescent COVID-19. The chain combines TRBV5-6 with TRBJ2-5; unclear D gene. The CDR3 loop reads CASSLLGPQETQYF. The CDR3 DNA is TGTGCCAGCAGCTTGCTGGGCCCGCAAGAGACCCAGTACTTC.